These T cell receptor beta chains were read from a single sample in a study of beta chain features in type 1 diabetes. The table came from immunoSEQ multiplex PCR; TCRdb's copy has only in-frame clones and leaves some out. The sample holds some 410,000 clones, about 14% seen once. Input material: naive CD4+ T cells from blood. These receptors were obtained from a man aged 30 to 45 in good health. The CDR3 runs from the conserved cysteine through the conserved F or W. The D gene is left open where the match is weak. Size is stated for part of the rows, as once, few or many counts, or as a class when the clone is expanded.

abundance | j_gene | d_gene | v_gene | CDR3nt | CDR3aa
few | TRBJ1-5 | - | TRBV9 | TGTGCCAGCAGCGTAGGTGCAGGGCCAGGTCAGCCCCAGCATTTT | CASSVGAGPGQPQHF
- | TRBJ2-3 | - | TRBV27 | TGTGCCAGCAGTTTACTTTCGGCGGGGTATAGCACAGATACGCAGTATTTT | CASSLLSAGYSTDTQYF
- | TRBJ2-5 | - | TRBV9 | TGTGCCAGCAGCGTAGGAGGGGATGGCGTAGGGACCCAGTACTTC | CASSVGGDGVGTQYF
- | TRBJ1-1 | - | TRBV10-3 | TGTGCCATCATAAAAAGGTCACGGACGAACACTGAAGCTTTCTTT | CAIIKRSRTNTEAFF
few | TRBJ1-4 | - | TRBV5-1 | TGCGCCAGCAGCTTGTTTGGGGAGCCTAATGAAAAACTGTTTTTT | CASSLFGEPNEKLFF
few | TRBJ2-3 | TRBD2 | TRBV7-6 | TGTGCCAGCAGCTTCCGGACTAGCGGGAGGGCCGGCACAGATACGCAGTATTTT | CASSFRTSGRAGTDTQYF
few | TRBJ1-2 | - | TRBV20-1 | TGCAGTGCTAGCGCTAACTATGGCTACACCTTC | CSASANYGYTF
- | TRBJ2-3 | - | TRBV5-4 | TGTGCCAGCACCAGCGGGAGCACAGATACGCAGTATTTT | CASTSGSTDTQYF
few | TRBJ2-7 | TRBD1 | TRBV15 | TGTGCCACCAGCAGAGATAGGGACAGAGCCTACGAGCAGTACTTC | CATSRDRDRAYEQYF
- | TRBJ2-1 | - | TRBV27 | TGTGCCAGCAGCCCGCGCCTTTACAATGAGCAGTTCTTC | CASSPRLYNEQFF
- | TRBJ2-5 | TRBD2 | TRBV10-3 | TGTGCCATCAGTGCAATCCCTTTAGCGGGGGAAGAGACCCAGTACTTC | CAISAIPLAGEETQYF
- | TRBJ2-3 | - | TRBV4-3 | TGCGCCAGCAGCCAAGTCGGAGGACTCTCTCTCCAGTATTTT | CASSQVGGLSLQYF
- | TRBJ2-7 | - | TRBV20-1 | TGCAGTGCTAGCCAGGGCGAGCAGTACTTC | CSASQGEQYF
- | TRBJ2-1 | TRBD2 | TRBV25-1 | TGTGCCAGCAGTGAATCCAGACTAGCGGGAGGTTACAATGAGCAGTTCTTC | CASSESRLAGGYNEQFF
few | TRBJ2-2 | TRBD2 | TRBV30 | TGTGCCTGGAGTGTTCTAGCGGTTACGAACACCGGGGAGCTGTTTTTT | CAWSVLAVTNTGELFF
many | TRBJ2-1 | TRBD2 | TRBV30 | TGTGCCTGGAGTGCCGGGACTAGCGGGAGCTATGAGCAGTTCTTC | CAWSAGTSGSYEQFF
many | TRBJ2-5 | TRBD2 | TRBV30 | TGTGCCTGGAGTGTACTTCCGGGAGGGGAGACCCAGTACTTC | CAWSVLPGGETQYF
- | TRBJ2-1 | TRBD2 | TRBV7-2 | TGTGCCAGCAGCATAAGCGGGGGGGTTATGAATGAGCAGTTCTTC | CASSISGGVMNEQFF
- | TRBJ2-3 | TRBD2 | TRBV9 | TGTGCCAGCAGCATCGGGACTAGCGGGGGAACAGATACGCAGTATTTT | CASSIGTSGGTDTQYF
many | TRBJ2-1 | - | TRBV4-3 | TGCGCCAGCAGCCAGGAGAGGAAACATGAGCAGTTCTTC | CASSQERKHEQFF
- | TRBJ1-2 | TRBD1 | TRBV7-9 | TGTGCCAGCAGCTTGGTAGACAGGGGAAGTGGTGGCTACACCTTC | CASSLVDRGSGGYTF
- | TRBJ2-1 | TRBD2 | TRBV7-9 | TGTGCCAGCAGCGCGCGGGACTACCCTTTGGAGCAGTTCTTC | CASSARDYPLEQFF
- | TRBJ1-5 | TRBD1 | TRBV10-3 | TGTGCCTCTGCCGCGGGACAGGGGAGCAATCAGCCCCAGCATTTT | CASAAGQGSNQPQHF
- | TRBJ2-1 | TRBD2 | TRBV10-3 | TGTGCCATCAGTGAGTCCTTAGCGGGAGATGAGCAGTTCTTC | CAISESLAGDEQFF
- | TRBJ2-5 | - | TRBV28 | TGTGCCAGCAGAAGTCAGCAGTGGGAGACCCAGTACTTC | CASRSQQWETQYF
few | TRBJ2-2 | TRBD2 | TRBV29-1 | TGCAGCGTTGTGCCGGGGGGAAACACCGGGGAGCTGTTTTTT | CSVVPGGNTGELFF
- | TRBJ1-1 | - | TRBV20-1 | TGCAGTGCTAGTCGGGGGTTTGAAGCTTTCTTT | CSASRGFEAFF
- | TRBJ2-3 | - | TRBV18 | TGTGCCAGCTCACCACAGGTCAGCACAGATACGCAGTATTTT | CASSPQVSTDTQYF
few | TRBJ2-1 | TRBD1 | TRBV30 | TGTGCCTGGGGGACAGGTGCCTACAATGAGCAGTTCTTC | CAWGTGAYNEQFF
- | TRBJ2-4 | - | TRBV7-2 | TGTGCCAGCAGCTTATCATCGGGGGCTGACATTCAGTACTTC | CASSLSSGADIQYF
few | TRBJ2-2 | TRBD2 | TRBV9 | TGTGCCAGCAGCCCCGGGGGGGCAGCGAACACCGGGGAGCTGTTTTTT | CASSPGGAANTGELFF
few | TRBJ2-7 | - | TRBV10-3 | TGTGCCATCAGTGACAGACTACTCTCCTACGAGCAGTACTTC | CAISDRLLSYEQYF
- | TRBJ2-1 | TRBD2 | TRBV4-3 | TGCGCCAGCAGCCAAGCCCTTACTAGCGGGAATAATGAGCAGTTCTTC | CASSQALTSGNNEQFF
few | TRBJ2-3 | TRBD2 | TRBV9 | TGTGCCAGCAGCGTAGTTGCGGGAGGGCCCACAGATACGCAGTATTTT | CASSVVAGGPTDTQYF
- | TRBJ2-1 | TRBD2 | TRBV6-5 | TGTGCCAGCAGTTTGGGACTAGCCGGTGAGCAGTTCTTC | CASSLGLAGEQFF
- | TRBJ2-4 | - | TRBV7-2 | TGTGCCAGCAGCTTCGCAGGGGGGGACTTTGGCAAAAACATTCAGTACTTC | CASSFAGGDFGKNIQYF
- | TRBJ1-6 | - | TRBV6-4 | TGTGCCAGCAGTGACTCGAGTTTTGAATCTGAGGATTATAATTCACCCCTCCACTTT | CASSDSSFESEDYNSPLHF
few | TRBJ1-2 | - | TRBV7-9 | TGTGCCAGCAGCCTAAAACAGGATAGCTATGGCTACACCTTC | CASSLKQDSYGYTF
few | TRBJ2-6 | - | TRBV7-2 | TGTGCCAGCAGCTTAGGACCTTCTTCTGGGGCCAACGTCCTGACTTTC | CASSLGPSSGANVLTF
few | TRBJ2-7 | - | TRBV23-1 | TGCGCCAGCAGTCAATCGGGGAAGCCGATCCACGAGCAGTACTTC | CASSQSGKPIHEQYF
few | TRBJ1-5 | - | TRBV9 | TGTGCCAGCACGGCAGGGGATTCCCATAGCAATCAGCCCCAGCATTTT | CASTAGDSHSNQPQHF
- | TRBJ2-1 | TRBD1 | TRBV9 | TGTGCCAGCCAAACCGGGACAGCCGAATTTGAGCAGTTCTTC | CASQTGTAEFEQFF
few | TRBJ2-1 | TRBD1 | TRBV9 | TGTGCCAGCAGCGTAGGGACAGGTACCTACTACAATGAGCAGTTCTTC | CASSVGTGTYYNEQFF
- | TRBJ1-5 | TRBD1 | TRBV6-5 | TGTGCCAGCAGTTCCGGGACAGGGGTGAATCAGCCCCAGCATTTT | CASSSGTGVNQPQHF
few | TRBJ1-5 | - | TRBV14 | TGTGCCAGCAGCCGCCGAGGTTTTTTGGGTCAGCCCCAGCATTTT | CASSRRGFLGQPQHF
- | TRBJ1-4 | - | TRBV29-1 | TGCAGCGCTGGGCCTTCAACTAATGAAAAACTGTTTTTT | CSAGPSTNEKLFF
- | TRBJ2-2 | - | TRBV7-9 | TGTGCCAGCAGCCGCGGGGTCACCGGGGAGCTGTTTTTT | CASSRGVTGELFF
- | TRBJ2-7 | - | TRBV10-3 | TGTGCCATCAGACACGACAGACACGAGCAGTACTTC | CAIRHDRHEQYF
few | TRBJ2-5 | - | TRBV27 | TGTGCCAGCAGTTTATACGACCTATACCAGGTCAGCCAAGAGACCCAGTACTTC | CASSLYDLYQVSQETQYF
- | TRBJ2-7 | - | TRBV28 | TGTGCCAGCAGTTTATCTGCCTACGAGCAGTACTTC | CASSLSAYEQYF
- | TRBJ1-1 | - | TRBV29-1 | TGCAGCGTTGATAACGTTTTTGAAGCTTTCTTT | CSVDNVFEAFF
- | TRBJ2-1 | - | TRBV7-6 | TGTGCCAGCAGCTTAGCGGGATTGGTCCCCTCCTACAATGAGCAGTTCTTC | CASSLAGLVPSYNEQFF
- | TRBJ2-7 | - | TRBV10-2 | TGCGCCAGCTCCGGGCGAGGTTACGAGCAGTACTTC | CASSGRGYEQYF